Shown below are 22 T cell receptor beta chains from a single sample sequenced in a study of blood T cell repertoires in COVID-19. TCRdb's copy holds only in-frame clones and misses some; the assay was immunoSEQ multiplex PCR. The data show approximately 69,000 clones, 60% to 80% seen once. Source material: peripheral blood. Receptor source: a human donor in a cohort sampled during active COVID-19.

The DNA of the CDR3 is TGCGCCAGCAGCTTGCAGGGGGCGTACACTGAAGCTTTCTTT. Translation gives CASSLQGAYTEAFF. The rearrangement joins TRBV5-1 to TRBJ1-1; 8 bases align to TRBD1. The V gene end was trimmed by 1 base and the J gene end by 3 bases; junction bases not matched to a gene: 2. This CDR3 region has 14 residues. CDR1 SGHRS and CDR2 YFSETQ come from the germline V gene.

The chain couples TRBV27 to TRBJ2-1; TRBD2 matches at 11 bases. The CDR3 totals 19 residues. Trimming removed 1 base from V and 0 bases from J; junction bases left unmatched: 8. Germline CDR1 is MNHEY and CDR2 is SMNVEV (reference sequence). The DNA of the CDR3 is TGTGCCAGCAGTTTATTCCTAGCGGGAGGAATGAGCTCCTACAATGAGCAGTTCTTC. Amino acids: CASSLFLAGGMSSYNEQFF.

This chain joins TRBV5-6 and TRBJ2-7, with 14 nucleotides matching TRBD2. Germline loops: CDR1 SGHDT, CDR2 YYEEEE. V was clipped by 4 bases and J by 0 bases; unmatched bases: 9. This CDR3 contains 18 residues. The CDR3: CASSKGLAGGQSSYEQYF. CDR3 nucleotides: TGTGCCAGCAGCAAAGGACTAGCGGGGGGTCAGAGCTCCTACGAGCAGTACTTC.

J is TRBJ2-7 and V is TRBV3-1 (or the pseudogene TRBV3-2), with 10 nucleotides matching TRBD2. Germline loops: CDR1 LGHDT, CDR2 YNNKEL (reference sequence). The CDR3 has 16 amino acids. V dropped 3 bases and J dropped 3; count of bases not matched to a gene: 8. CDR3 loop: CASSHRSSGRFYEQYF. The DNA for the CDR3 is TGTGCCAGCAGCCACAGATCTAGCGGGAGATTCTACGAGCAGTACTTC.

This sequence joins TRBV7-2 and TRBJ2-1, with 9 positions matching TRBD2. Germline V lookup: CDR1 SGHTA, CDR2 FQGNSA. CDR3 length equals 15 residues. V was clipped by 0 bases and J by 4 bases; unmatched bases: 1. The CDR3 region has the DNA TGTGCCAGCAGCTTAGCTAGCGGGAGATACAATGAGCAGTTCTTC. Amino acid sequence: CASSLASGRYNEQFF.

The chain uses TRBV7-2 and TRBJ2-7; weak D call: TRBD1 (6 bases). This CDR3 spans 15 amino acids. Trimming took off 4 bases at V and 2 bases at J, with 15 bases between the two ends. Germline assignment: CDR1 SGHTA and CDR2 FQGNSA. The CDR3 DNA follows: TGTGCCAGCAGCTCCTATGGGGGCCTCCCCTACGAGCAGTACTTC. This gives the protein CASSSYGGLPYEQYF.

V and J are TRBV11-2 and TRBJ1-1; tentatively, D is TRBD1 (6 bases). Germline-derived CDR1 and CDR2 are SGHAT and FQNNGV. The CDR3 has 13 residues. V dropped 1 base and J dropped 8 bases, with 11 bases sitting between them. The CDR3 bases are TGTGCCAGCAGCTTAGCAGGGGAGTACGAAGCTTTCTTT. It codes for CASSLAGEYEAFF.

The rearrangement uses TRBV5-1 and TRBJ2-2; 9 positions match TRBD2. Germline V lookup: CDR1 SGHRS, CDR2 YFSETQ. CDR3 length: 18 residues. Losses at the gene ends were 0 bases for V and 0 bases for J; bases not matched to a gene: 6. As DNA, the CDR3 is TGCGCCAGCAGCTTGGTACCTAGCGGGACACCGAACACCGGGGAGCTGTTTTTT. Amino acids: CASSLVPSGTPNTGELFF.

This clone was counted a single time. The chain employs TRBV12-5 and TRBJ2-3; 12 positions agree with TRBD2. The V and J ends lost 4 bases and 8 bases, in that order; junction bases with no gene match: 10. This CDR3 region has 16 residues. Looked up from germline, CDR1 is LGHNT and CDR2 is FRNRAP. CDR3 amino acids: CASGWRPTSGGTTQYF. CDR3 DNA: TGTGCTAGTGGTTGGCGGCCAACTAGCGGGGGGACTACGCAGTATTTT.

V usage is TRBV6-5 and J usage is TRBJ2-7; the match to TRBD1 covers 8 bases. The germline V gene encodes CDR1 MNHEY and CDR2 SVGAGI. The CDR3 covers 13 residues. V trimming: 8 bases; J trimming: 4 bases; junction bases outside the gene matches: 7. Written as DNA, the CDR3 is TGTGCCAGCGCTAGGGACAGGATTTACGAGCAGTACTTC. It specifies CASARDRIYEQYF.

The chain carries TRBV27 and TRBJ1-1; tentative D call: TRBD1 (5 bases). Germline CDR1 reads MNHEY; CDR2 reads SMNVEV (reference sequence). Trimming stripped 10 bases from V and 5 bases from J, with 17 bases between. The CDR3 runs to 13 residues. The CDR3 bases are TGTGCCACAACCCGCGGGGGGGGTACTGAAGCTTTCTTT. This translates into CATTRGGGTEAFF.

This clone was observed a few times. This sequence joins TRBV6-5 and TRBJ1-6; D is possibly TRBD1 (5 bases). The CDR3 consists of 15 residues. With 2 bases removed from V and 7 bases from J, the gap between germline ends came to 12 bases. Germline CDR1 MNHEY, CDR2 SVGAGI. CDR3 residues: CASSYQGRGNSPLHF. CDR3 DNA sequence: TGTGCCAGCAGTTACCAGGGTCGGGGGAATTCACCCCTCCACTTT.

This rearrangement joins TRBV19 to TRBJ1-2; 8 bases line up with TRBD1. V was pared by 6 bases and J by 7 bases, with 7 bases of the junction left unmatched. The CDR3 is made up of 13 amino acids. CDR1 LNHDA and CDR2 SQIVND come from the germline V gene (reference sequence). CDR3 amino acids: CASRADRGVGYTF. The CDR3 region has the DNA TGTGCCAGTAGAGCCGACAGGGGAGTTGGCTACACCTTC.

The chain carries TRBV15 and TRBJ1-5; perhaps TRBD1 as D (6 bases). The CDR3 contains 14 residues. Germline CDR1 is LNHNV and CDR2 is YYDKDF (reference sequence). Trimming took off 1 base at V and 6 bases at J, with 10 bases between the two ends. The chain's CDR3 is CATSRAGVSQPQHF. DNA of the CDR3: TGTGCCACCAGCAGAGCAGGGGTAAGTCAGCCCCAGCATTTT.

The rearrangement links TRBV10-3 to TRBJ2-7; perhaps TRBD1 as D (5 bases). The CDR3 sequence is 12 residues long. CDR1 and CDR2 (germline): ENHRY, SYGVKD. V lost 4 bases to trimming and J lost 1 base, with 5 bases between them. The CDR3 DNA is TGTGCCATCAGTGGACAGTCCTACGAGCAGTACTTC. It codes for CAISGQSYEQYF.

This clone was counted a single time. The rearrangement joins TRBV6-5 to TRBJ1-2; no clear D. Germline V gene data show CDR1 as MNHEY and CDR2 as SVGAGI. V was trimmed by 7 bases and J by 3 bases, leaving 15 bases between them. This CDR3 is built from 14 residues. CDR3: CASTPAEGYYGYTF. DNA of the CDR3: TGTGCCAGCACCCCCGCGGAAGGCTACTATGGCTACACCTTC.

This clone was detected a few times. The gene calls are TRBV30 and TRBJ1-5, with unresolved D. Trimming took off 3 bases at V and 4 bases at J, with 13 bases between the two ends. The CDR3 is made up of 14 amino acids. Germline V gene lookup returns CDR1 GTSNPN and CDR2 SVGIG (reference sequence). The CDR3 spells CAWRAPGLNQPQHF. The CDR3 bases are TGTGCCTGGAGGGCCCCGGGATTGAATCAGCCCCAGCATTTT.

The chain employs TRBV7-8 and TRBJ2-5; 8 nucleotides agree with TRBD1. Looked up from germline, CDR1 is SGHVS and CDR2 is FQNEAQ. The CDR3 is 14 residues long. Losses at the gene ends were 3 bases for V and 3 bases for J; bases not matched to a gene: 3. CDR3 coding DNA: TGTGCCAGCAGCTTCGGACAGGGCGAAGAGACCCAGTACTTC. It codes for CASSFGQGEETQYF.

V gene TRBV21-1 combines with J gene TRBJ2-7; no check of the table's D call, TRBD2, against the DNA was made. TRBV21-1 is given as a pseudogene. This CDR3 spans 18 amino acids. CDR3 DNA: TGTGCCAGCAGCAAATGGGTTACACGCCCGGGTCTAGGGAGAGAGCAGTACTTC. Its protein product is CASSKWVTRPGLGREQYF.

This chain connects TRBV7-6 to TRBJ1-2, with D possibly TRBD1 on 5 matching bases. V lost 5 bases and J lost 4, with 8 bases in between. This CDR3 is built from 12 residues. The germline V gene encodes CDR1 SGHVS and CDR2 FNYEAQ. CDR3 coding DNA: TGTGCCAGCAGCAGAGACAGCTATGGCTACACCTTC. Amino acids: CASSRDSYGYTF.

This clone was recorded many times. The V gene is TRBV5-6, the J gene TRBJ1-2; unclear D gene. Germline V gene lookup returns CDR1 SGHDT and CDR2 YYEEEE. V was clipped by 2 bases and J by 7 bases, with 12 bases between them. This CDR3 has 13 amino acids. The CDR3 DNA follows: TGTGCCAGCAGCTTACTTTTAACCCGTGGCTACACCTTC. Residues: CASSLLLTRGYTF.

The chain couples TRBV6-5 to TRBJ2-7, with 12 nucleotides matching TRBD2. This CDR3 comprises 12 residues. Germline CDR1 and CDR2: MNHEY and SVGAGI. The V gene end was trimmed by 8 bases and the J gene end by 8 bases; junction bases not matched to a gene: 4. Written as DNA, the CDR3 is TGTGCCAGCCTGACTAGCGGGAGTAAGCAGTACTTC. Encoded protein: CASLTSGSKQYF.